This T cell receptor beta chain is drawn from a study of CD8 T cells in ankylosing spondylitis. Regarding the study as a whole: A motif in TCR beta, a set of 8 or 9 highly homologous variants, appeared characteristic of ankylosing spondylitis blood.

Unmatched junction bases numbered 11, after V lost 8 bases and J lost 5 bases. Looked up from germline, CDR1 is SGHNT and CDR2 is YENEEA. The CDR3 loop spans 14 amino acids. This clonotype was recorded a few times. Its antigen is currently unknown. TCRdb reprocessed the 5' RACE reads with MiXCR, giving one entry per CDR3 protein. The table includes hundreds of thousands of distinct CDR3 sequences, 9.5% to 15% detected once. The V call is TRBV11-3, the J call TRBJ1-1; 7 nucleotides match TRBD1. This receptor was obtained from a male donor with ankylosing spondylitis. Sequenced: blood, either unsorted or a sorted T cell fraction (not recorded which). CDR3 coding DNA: TGTGCCAGCGTTCCCGAAAGGGGGCGGACTGAAGCTTTCTTT. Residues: CASVPERGRTEAFF.